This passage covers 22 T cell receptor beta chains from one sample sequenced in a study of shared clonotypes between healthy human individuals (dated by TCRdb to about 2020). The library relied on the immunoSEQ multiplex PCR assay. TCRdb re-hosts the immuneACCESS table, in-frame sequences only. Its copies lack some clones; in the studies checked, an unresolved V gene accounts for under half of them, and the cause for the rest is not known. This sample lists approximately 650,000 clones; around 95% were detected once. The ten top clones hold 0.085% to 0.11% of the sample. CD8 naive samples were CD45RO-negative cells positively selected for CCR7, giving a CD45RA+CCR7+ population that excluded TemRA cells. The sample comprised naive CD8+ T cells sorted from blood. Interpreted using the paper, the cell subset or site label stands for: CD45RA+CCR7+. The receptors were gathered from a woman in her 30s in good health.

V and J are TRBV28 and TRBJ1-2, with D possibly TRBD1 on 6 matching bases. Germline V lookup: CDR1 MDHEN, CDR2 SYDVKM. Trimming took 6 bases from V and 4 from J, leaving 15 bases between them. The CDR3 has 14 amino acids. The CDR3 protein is CASRNPDRSYGYTF. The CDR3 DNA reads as TGTGCCAGCAGAAACCCGGACAGAAGCTATGGCTACACCTTC.

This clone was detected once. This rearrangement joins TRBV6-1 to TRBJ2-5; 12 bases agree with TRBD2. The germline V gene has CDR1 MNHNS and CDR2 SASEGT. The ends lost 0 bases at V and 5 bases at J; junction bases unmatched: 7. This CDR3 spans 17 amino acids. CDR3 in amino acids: CASSEAPWLAGGETQYF. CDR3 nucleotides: TGTGCCAGCAGTGAAGCGCCCTGGCTAGCGGGGGGGGAGACCCAGTACTTC.

CDR3 nucleotides: TGTGCCAGCAGCAACGCAGATACGCAGTATTTT. Translation gives CASSNADTQYF. The gene calls are TRBV11-2 and TRBJ2-3; D gene ambiguous. The V gene lost 5 bases and the J gene lost 4 bases, with 4 bases spanning the gap. CDR3 length equals 11 residues. CDR1 and CDR2 from the germline V gene are SGHAT and FQNNGV.

The CDR3 is CASSRDRNNEQFF. Here the CDR3 DNA reads TGTGCCAGCAGCAGGGACAGGAACAATGAGCAGTTCTTC. The chain links TRBV7-6 to TRBJ2-1, with 8 bases fitting TRBD1. Looked up from germline, CDR1 is SGHVS and CDR2 is FNYEAQ. The trim removed 5 bases at V and 5 bases at J, leaving 2 bases unmatched. The CDR3 totals 13 residues.

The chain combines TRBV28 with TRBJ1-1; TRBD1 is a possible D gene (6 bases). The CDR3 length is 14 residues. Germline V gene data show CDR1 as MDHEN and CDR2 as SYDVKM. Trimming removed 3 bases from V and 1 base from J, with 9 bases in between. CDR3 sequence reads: CASSLEGGNTEAFF. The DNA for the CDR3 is TGTGCCAGCAGTTTGGAGGGGGGGAACACTGAAGCTTTCTTT.

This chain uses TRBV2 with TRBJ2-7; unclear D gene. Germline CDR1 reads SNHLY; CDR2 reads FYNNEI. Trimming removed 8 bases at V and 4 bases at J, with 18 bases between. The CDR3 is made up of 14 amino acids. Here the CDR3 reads CASPGLQETYEQYF. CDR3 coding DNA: TGTGCCAGCCCCGGGTTGCAGGAGACTTACGAGCAGTACTTC.

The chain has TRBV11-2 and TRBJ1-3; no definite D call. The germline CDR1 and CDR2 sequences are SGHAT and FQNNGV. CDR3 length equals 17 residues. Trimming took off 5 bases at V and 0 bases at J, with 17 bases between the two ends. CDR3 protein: CASSPDNTVYSGNTIYF. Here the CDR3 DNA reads TGTGCCAGCAGCCCCGATAATACAGTTTACTCTGGAAACACCATATATTTT.

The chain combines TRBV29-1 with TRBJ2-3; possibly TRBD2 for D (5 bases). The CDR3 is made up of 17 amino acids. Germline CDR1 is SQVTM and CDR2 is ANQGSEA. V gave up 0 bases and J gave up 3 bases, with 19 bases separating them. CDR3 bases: TGCAGCGTTGAAGAAGATCCACTAGGGCTCGGGACAGATACGCAGTATTTT. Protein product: CSVEEDPLGLGTDTQYF.

The CDR3 sequence is CASSERKGTSPNTGELFF. DNA for the CDR3: TGTGCCAGCAGTGAGAGGAAGGGGACTAGCCCGAACACCGGGGAGCTGTTTTTT. The J gene is TRBJ2-2, the V gene TRBV25-1, with 9 bases lining up with TRBD2. CDR3 size: 18 residues. Germline V CDR1 and CDR2: MGHDK, SYGVNS. J was trimmed by 0 bases and V by 3 bases; bases with no gene match: 8.

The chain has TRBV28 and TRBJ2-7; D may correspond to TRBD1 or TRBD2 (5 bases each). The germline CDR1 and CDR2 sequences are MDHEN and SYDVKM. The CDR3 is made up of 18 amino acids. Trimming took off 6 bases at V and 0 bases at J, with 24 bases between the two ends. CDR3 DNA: TGTGCCAGCAGCAATTTAGCGTCGAGGGGCTTTCACTCCTACGAGCAGTACTTC. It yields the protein CASSNLASRGFHSYEQYF.

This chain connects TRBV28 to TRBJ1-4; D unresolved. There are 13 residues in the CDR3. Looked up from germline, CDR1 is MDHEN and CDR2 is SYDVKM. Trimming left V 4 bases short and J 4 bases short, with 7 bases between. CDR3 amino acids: CASSWEGNEKLFF. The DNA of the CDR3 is TGTGCCAGCAGTTGGGAGGGTAATGAAAAACTGTTTTTT.

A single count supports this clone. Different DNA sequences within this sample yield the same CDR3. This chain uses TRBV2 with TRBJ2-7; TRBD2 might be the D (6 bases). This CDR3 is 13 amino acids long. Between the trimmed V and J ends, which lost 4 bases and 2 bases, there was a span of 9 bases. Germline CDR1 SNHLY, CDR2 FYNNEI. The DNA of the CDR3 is TGTGCCAGCAGTGCTGGGAGGACCTACGAGCAGTACTTC. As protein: CASSAGRTYEQYF.

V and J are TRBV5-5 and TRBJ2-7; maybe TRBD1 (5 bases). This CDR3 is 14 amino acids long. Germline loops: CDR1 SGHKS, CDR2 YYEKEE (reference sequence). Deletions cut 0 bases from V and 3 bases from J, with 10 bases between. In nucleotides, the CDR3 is TGTGCCAGCAGCTTGGTGACAGTTTACTACGAGCAGTACTTC. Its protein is CASSLVTVYYEQYF.

The CDR3 reads CASSENFVSEIHHEQYF. In nucleotides, the CDR3 is TGCGCCAGCAGTGAGAATTTCGTCAGTGAAATACATCACGAGCAGTACTTC. The chain couples TRBV10-1 to TRBJ2-7; D ambiguous. The CDR3 has 17 residues. V lost 2 bases, J lost 5 bases, and 22 bases lay in between. Germline CDR1 is WNHNN and CDR2 is SYGVQD (reference sequence).

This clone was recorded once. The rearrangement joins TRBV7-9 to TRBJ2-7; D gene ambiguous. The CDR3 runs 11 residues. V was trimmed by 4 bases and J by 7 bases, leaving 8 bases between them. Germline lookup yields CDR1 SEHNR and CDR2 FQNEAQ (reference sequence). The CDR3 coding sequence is TGTGCCAGCAGCTCACAACTAGAGCAGTACTTC. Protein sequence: CASSSQLEQYF.

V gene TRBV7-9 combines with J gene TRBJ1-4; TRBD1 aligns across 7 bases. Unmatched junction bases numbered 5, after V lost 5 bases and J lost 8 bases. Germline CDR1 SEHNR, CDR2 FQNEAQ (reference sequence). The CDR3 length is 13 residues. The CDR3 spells CASSGSTGEKLFF. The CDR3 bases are TGTGCCAGCAGCGGATCGACAGGGGAAAAACTGTTTTTT.

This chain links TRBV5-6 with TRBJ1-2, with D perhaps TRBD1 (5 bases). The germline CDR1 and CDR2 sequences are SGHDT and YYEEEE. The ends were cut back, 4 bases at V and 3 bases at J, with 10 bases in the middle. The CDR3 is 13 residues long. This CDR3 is CASSHAGDYGYTF. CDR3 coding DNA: TGTGCCAGCAGCCACGCGGGGGACTATGGCTACACCTTC.

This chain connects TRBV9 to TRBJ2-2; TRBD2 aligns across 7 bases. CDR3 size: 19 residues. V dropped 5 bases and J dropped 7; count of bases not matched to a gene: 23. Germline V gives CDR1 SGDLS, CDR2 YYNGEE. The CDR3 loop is CASRATKGAGSNAGGELFF. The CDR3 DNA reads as TGTGCCAGCAGAGCGACTAAGGGAGCGGGAAGTAATGCTGGCGGGGAGCTGTTTTTT.

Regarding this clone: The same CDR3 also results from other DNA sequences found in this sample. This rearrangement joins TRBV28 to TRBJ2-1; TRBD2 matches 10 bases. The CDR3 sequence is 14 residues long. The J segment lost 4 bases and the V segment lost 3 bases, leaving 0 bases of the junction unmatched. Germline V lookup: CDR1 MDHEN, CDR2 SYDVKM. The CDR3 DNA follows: TGTGCCAGCAGTTTGGGACTAGCGTACAATGAGCAGTTCTTC. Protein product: CASSLGLAYNEQFF.

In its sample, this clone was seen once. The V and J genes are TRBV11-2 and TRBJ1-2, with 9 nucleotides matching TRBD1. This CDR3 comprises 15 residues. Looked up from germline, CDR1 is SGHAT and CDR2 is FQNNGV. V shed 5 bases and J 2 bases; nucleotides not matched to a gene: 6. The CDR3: CASSPRDRENYGYTF. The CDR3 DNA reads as TGTGCCAGCAGCCCGCGGGACAGGGAGAACTATGGCTACACCTTC.

Here the CDR3 DNA reads TGTGCCAGCAGCGTTGGGGGTAGCTACACCTTC. Amino acids: CASSVGGSYTF. The chain recombines TRBV9 with TRBJ1-2; D possibly corresponds to TRBD1 (5 bases). Germline assignment: CDR1 SGDLS and CDR2 YYNGEE. The CDR3 totals 11 residues. Trimming stripped 2 bases from V and 9 bases from J, with 8 bases between.

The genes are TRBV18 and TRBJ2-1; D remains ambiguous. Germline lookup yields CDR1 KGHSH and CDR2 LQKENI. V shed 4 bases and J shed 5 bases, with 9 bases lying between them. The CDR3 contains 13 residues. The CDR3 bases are TGTGCCAGCTCACTACCAGAAGACAATGAGCAGTTCTTC. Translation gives CASSLPEDNEQFF.